This T cell receptor (beta chain) was captured by sequencing in a study of T cells in Graves' hyperthyroidism and ophthalmopathy. The ends lost 3 bases at V and 5 bases at J; junction bases unmatched: 9. The CDR3 extends over 16 amino acids. The investigators amplified TCR beta CDR3 regions from RNA transcripts. A set of HTBI primers served as the primers for a first-round RT-PCR of the TCR CDR3. TCRdb independently ran MiXCR on the multiplex PCR reads; one entry per CDR3 protein. Of over 500,000 distinct CDR3 sequences in the sample, 15% to 20% were seen once. PBMCs were sourced from approximately 10 ml fresh peripheral blood.

The sequence came from a woman younger than 45 with Graves' ophthalmopathy. The sample taken for sequencing was blood. The chain employs TRBV12-3 or TRBV12-4 and TRBJ2-1; TRBD1 matches at 8 bases. As DNA, the CDR3 is TGTGCCAGCAGTTTTGTTGTGGACAGGGACAACAATGAGCAGTTCTTC. Residues: CASSFVVDRDNNEQFF.